One and the same sample provided the 2 T cell receptor beta chains below, sequenced in a study of tumor and adjacent non-tumor tissue in lung cancer. TCRbeta libraries were built with three rounds of nested PCR, modified from ARM-PCR. TCRdb processed the multiplex PCR reads anew with MiXCR; each CDR3 protein has one entry. The table lists tens of thousands of distinct CDR3 sequences, more than 60% of them singletons. This sample's RNA came from whole unsorted tissue. The sample comprised lung tumor tissue. The receptors stem from a woman aged 50 to 65 with non-small cell lung cancer.

Concerning this clonotype itself: A read error may produce the germline difference seen at one junction end. V usage is TRBV11-1 and J usage is TRBJ2-7; no firm D call. This CDR3 contains 12 residues. Germline V gene sequence: CDR1 SGHAT, CDR2 FQDESV (reference sequence). In DNA, the CDR3 is TGTGCCAGCAGCCGTGACTCCCACGAGCAGTACTTC. Protein product: CASSRDSHEQYF.

Turning to this clonotype: The germline gene is not matched at one end of the junction; a read error may be the cause. The CDR3 DNA reads TGTGCTAGCAGTGAGACCTTAGCGGGAGGGCGAGGTACGCAGTATTTT. Protein product: CASSETLAGGRGTQYF. The J gene is TRBJ2-3, the V gene TRBV6-1; 11 nucleotides line up with TRBD2. Germline assignment: CDR1 MNHNS and CDR2 SASEGT. This CDR3 region has 16 residues.